This TCR beta chain is from a study of control samples from healthy donors and cancer patients. TCRdb keeps only in-frame clones here, not all; method: immunoSEQ multiplex PCR. In total, the table holds roughly 190,000 clones. Germline V gene sequence: CDR1 MNHEY, CDR2 SMNVEV (reference sequence). The V gene end was trimmed by 6 bases and the J gene end by 4 bases; junction bases not matched to a gene: 9. CDR3 length: 15 amino acids. This chain connects TRBV27 to TRBJ1-3, with 7 positions matching TRBD1. This receptor was taken from a woman aged 25 to 45 in good health. The sample taken for sequencing was blood. CDR3 in amino acids: CASSRDRALGNTIYF. CDR3 in DNA: TGTGCCAGCAGCCGCGACAGGGCCCTCGGAAACACCATATATTTT.